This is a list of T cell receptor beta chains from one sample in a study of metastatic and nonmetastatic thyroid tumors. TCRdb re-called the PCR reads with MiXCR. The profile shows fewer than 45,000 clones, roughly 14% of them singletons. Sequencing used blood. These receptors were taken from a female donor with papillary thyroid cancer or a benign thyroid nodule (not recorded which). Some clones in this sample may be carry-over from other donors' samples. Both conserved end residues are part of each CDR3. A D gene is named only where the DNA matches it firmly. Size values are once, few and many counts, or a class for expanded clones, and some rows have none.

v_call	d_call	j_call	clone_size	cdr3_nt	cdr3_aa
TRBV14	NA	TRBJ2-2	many	TGTGCCAGCAGCCAGAATCTGCCCGGGGAGCTGTTTTTT	CASSQNLPGELFF
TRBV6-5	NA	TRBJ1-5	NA	TGTGCCAGCAGTTACTCGCTGAGCAATCAGCCCCAGCATTTT	CASSYSLSNQPQHF
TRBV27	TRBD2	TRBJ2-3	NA	TGTGCCAGCAAGTCTAACGGGGGGGGGCCCACAGATACGCAGTATTTT	CASKSNGGGPTDTQYF
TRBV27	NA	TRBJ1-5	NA	TGTGCCAGCACTGTACCAAATCAGCCCCAGCATTTT	CASTVPNQPQHF
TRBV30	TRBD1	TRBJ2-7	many	TGTGCCGGAACCGGGACAGGGGCCTACGAGCAGTACTTC	CAGTGTGAYEQYF
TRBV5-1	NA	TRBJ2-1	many	TGCGCCAGCAGCTTGATAGGGCCGGGCAATGAGCAGTTCTTC	CASSLIGPGNEQFF
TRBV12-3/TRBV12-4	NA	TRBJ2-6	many	TGTGCCAGCAGTTTAAGGGGGACTGGGGCCAACGTCCTGACTTTC	CASSLRGTGANVLTF
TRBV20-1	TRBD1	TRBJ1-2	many	TGCAGTGCTAGACCTCCCTCTGGTGGCCGGGACAGTAACTATGGCTACACCTTC	CSARPPSGGRDSNYGYTF
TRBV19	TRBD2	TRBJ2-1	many	TGTGCCAGTGGACTAGCGGGTGTCTATGAGCAGTTCTTC	CASGLAGVYEQFF
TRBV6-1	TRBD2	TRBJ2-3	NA	TGTGCCAGCAGCCGGCCGTTAGCGGGAGGTAGTAATACGCAGTATTTT	CASSRPLAGGSNTQYF
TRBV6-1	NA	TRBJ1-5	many	TGTGCCAGCAGATTGAGTAGCAATCAGCCCCAGCATTTT	CASRLSSNQPQHF
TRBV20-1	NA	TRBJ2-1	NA	TGCAGTGCTAGAGTACATGATTACAATGAGCAGTTCTTC	CSARVHDYNEQFF
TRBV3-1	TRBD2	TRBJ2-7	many	TGTGCCAGCAGCTTCGGGGGGACCTACGAGCAGTACTTC	CASSFGGTYEQYF
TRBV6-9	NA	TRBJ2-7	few	TGTGCCAGCAGTTCAGGAAAGGCCTACTCCGACGAGCAGTACTTC	CASSSGKAYSDEQYF
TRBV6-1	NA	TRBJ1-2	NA	TGTGCCAGCATGGTGTACGGAGAGTCTAATGGCTACACCTTC	CASMVYGESNGYTF
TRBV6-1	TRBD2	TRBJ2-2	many	TGTGCCAGCAAGGCCGGGGCTAGCGGGAGCACCGGGGAGCTGTTTTTT	CASKAGASGSTGELFF
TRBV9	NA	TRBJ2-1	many	TGTGCCAGCAGCGTAGGAGTAACCTTCAATGAGCAGTTCTTC	CASSVGVTFNEQFF
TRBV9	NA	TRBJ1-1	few	TGTGCCAGCAGCCCTTCGTGGCAGGTGGTAGGTGGCGCTTTCTTT	CASSPSWQVVGGAFF
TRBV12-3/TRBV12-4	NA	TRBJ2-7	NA	TGTGCCAGCAGTCCCGGACCGGGTTGGGTCGAGCAGTACTTT	CASSPGPGWVEQYF
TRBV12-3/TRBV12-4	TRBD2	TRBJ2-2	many	TGTGCCAGCAGCCGGGACTATCTAACCGGGGAGCTGTTTTTT	CASSRDYLTGELFF
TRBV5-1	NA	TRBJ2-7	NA	TGCGCCAGCAGCTTGGAGAGCGGAACATACGAGCAGTGCTTC	CASSLESGTYEQCF
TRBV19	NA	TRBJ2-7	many	TGTGCCAGTAGTAGAAGGGTCCCCTACGAGCAGTACTTC	CASSRRVPYEQYF
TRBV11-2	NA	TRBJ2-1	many	TGTGCCAGCAGCTTAGAGTCGGGAACAGGGCGGAATGAGCAGTTCTTC	CASSLESGTGRNEQFF
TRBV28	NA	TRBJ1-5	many	TGTGCCAGCAGACCCGGGAGAAGGGGCAATCAGCCCCAGCATTTT	CASRPGRRGNQPQHF
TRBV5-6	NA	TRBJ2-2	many	TGTGCCAGCAGGAGGAGGTCCGGGGAGCTGTTTTTT	CASRRRSGELFF
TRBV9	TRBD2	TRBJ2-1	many	TGTGCCAGCACCCTAGGAGCTAGCGGGAGGCCGGGAAGTGAGCAGTTCTTC	CASTLGASGRPGSEQFF
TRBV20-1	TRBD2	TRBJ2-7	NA	TGCAGTGCTAGATCAACCGGACTAGCGGGAGGGGGGCAGTACTTC	CSARSTGLAGGGQYF
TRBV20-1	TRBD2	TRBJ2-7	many	TGCAGCCGACGGGGGCTAGCGGGAGGGCCCCACGAGCAGTACTTC	CSRRGLAGGPHEQYF
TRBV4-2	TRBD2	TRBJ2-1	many	TGTGCCAGCAGCCAAGTCGGGAGGGACAATGAGCAGTTCTTC	CASSQVGRDNEQFF
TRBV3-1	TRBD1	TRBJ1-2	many	TGTGCCAGCAGAGGGACAGGGCACTATGGCTACACCTTC	CASRGTGHYGYTF
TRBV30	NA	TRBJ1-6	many	TGTGCCTGGACCGGGGGTGGACCTTCACCCCTCCACTTT	CAWTGGGPSPLHF